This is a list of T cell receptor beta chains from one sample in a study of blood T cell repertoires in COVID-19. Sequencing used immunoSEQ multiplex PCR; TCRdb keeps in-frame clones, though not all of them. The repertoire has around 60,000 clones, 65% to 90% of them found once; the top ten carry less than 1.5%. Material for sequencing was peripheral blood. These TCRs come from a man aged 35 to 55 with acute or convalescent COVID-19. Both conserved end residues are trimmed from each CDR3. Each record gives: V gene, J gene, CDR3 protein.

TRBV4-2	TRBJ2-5	ASSQGLAGGQETQY
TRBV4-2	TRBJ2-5	ASSRQLAGETQY
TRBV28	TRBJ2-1	AGGTSGGQGNEQF
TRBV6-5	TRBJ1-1	ASRLTTTANTEAF
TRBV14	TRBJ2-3	ASSQHLADTQY
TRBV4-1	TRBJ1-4	ASSQDPPSYQFNEKLF
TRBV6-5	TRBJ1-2	ASSYRQGYGYT
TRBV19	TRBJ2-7	ASSRGEGFSEQY
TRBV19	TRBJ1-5	ASSIPGQNQPQH
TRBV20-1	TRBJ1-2	SASSRSGNGGYT
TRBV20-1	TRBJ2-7	SAREAEEQY
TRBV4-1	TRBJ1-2	ASSQERRQADYGYT
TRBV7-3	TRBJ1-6	ASSPSTGRYSPLH
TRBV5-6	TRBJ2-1	ASSLGLAGGNEQF
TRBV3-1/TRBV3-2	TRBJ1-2	ASSQERGVSGYT
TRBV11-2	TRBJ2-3	ASRAGTDTQY
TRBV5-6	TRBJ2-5	ASSWPSPQETQY
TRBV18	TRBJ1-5	ASSSRQSSNQPQH
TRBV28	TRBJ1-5	ASSLGQGYSNQPQH
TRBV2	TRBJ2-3	ASSELSGQGGHTQY
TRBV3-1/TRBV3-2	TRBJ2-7	ASSQDPGEQY
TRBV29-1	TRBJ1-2	SVAEEDPANYGYT
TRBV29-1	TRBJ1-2	SVEVGGGYT
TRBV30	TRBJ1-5	AWSSRYNQPQH
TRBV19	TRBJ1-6	ASSLESSYNSPLH
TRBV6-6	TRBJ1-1	ASSYPYEAF
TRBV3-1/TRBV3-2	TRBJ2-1	ASSQDLRGGLHNEQF
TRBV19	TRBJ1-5	ASSMGQGKNQPQH
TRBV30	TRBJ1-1	AWQDRRDTEAF
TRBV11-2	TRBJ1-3	ASSARTGFGGTIY
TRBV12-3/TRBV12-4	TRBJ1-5	ASKSPGDQPQH
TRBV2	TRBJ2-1	ASSEVNNEQF
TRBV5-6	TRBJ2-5	ASSLQGGTQY
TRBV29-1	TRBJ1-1	SVDGQGIEAF
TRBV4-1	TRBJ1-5	ASSLDRGRNQPQH
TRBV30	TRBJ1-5	AWRSGTRNQPQH
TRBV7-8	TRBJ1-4	ASSLTQSPNEKLF
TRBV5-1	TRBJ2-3	ASSLAFNWRSTDTQY
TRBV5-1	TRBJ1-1	ASSFGGSNTEAF
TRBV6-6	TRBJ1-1	ASSYTGGIEAF
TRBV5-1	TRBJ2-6	ASSLQEGANVLT
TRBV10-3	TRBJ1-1	AISSTGEAF
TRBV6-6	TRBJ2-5	ASSYSTGGSEETQY
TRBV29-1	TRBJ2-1	SVGEAGVSYNEQF
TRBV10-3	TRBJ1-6	AIRGDRGGSPLH